A single sample is the source of the 13 T cell receptor beta chains below, sequenced in a study of molecular identifiers for immune sequencing clone quantification. TCRdb independently ran MiXCR on the PCR reads; one entry per CDR3 protein. The table records hundreds of thousands of distinct CDR3 sequences, roughly 23% of them present only once. Sequencing used naive CD8+ T cells from blood, with Jurkat cell RNA spiked in. Indicated subset: FACS-sorted CD8+CD4-CCR7+CD45RA+ naive T cells. These receptor sequences come from a human donor in good health. Some libraries in this study had Jurkat cell RNA spiked in.

Notes on this clonotype: This may arise from a read error, as a much more abundant clone is one base away. CDR3 sequence: CASSTIRDRVGGNQPQHF. The CDR3 DNA sequence: TGTGCCAGCAGCACCATCAGGGACAGGGTCGGTGGAAATCAGCCCCAGCATTTT. This chain links TRBV28 with TRBJ1-5; 9 bases are a match to TRBD1. Germline loops: CDR1 MDHEN, CDR2 SYDVKM. V shed 6 bases and J 4 bases; nucleotides not matched to a gene: 16. The CDR3 totals 18 residues.

In regard to this clonotype: A much larger clone differs from this one at a single base, so this may be a read error. The V call is TRBV7-6, the J call TRBJ1-2; unclear D gene. In germline, CDR1 is SGHVS, CDR2 FNYEAQ. The CDR3 length is 15 residues. The CDR3 here is CAGSLDEGFNYGYTF. In DNA form, the CDR3 reads TGTGCCGGCAGCTTAGATGAGGGATTTAACTATGGCTACACCTTC.

The V call is TRBV7-9, the J call TRBJ2-1, with D uncertain. The CDR3 loop spans 11 amino acids. Germline values: CDR1 SEHNR, CDR2 FQNEAQ (reference sequence). Trimming took off 3 bases at V and 8 bases at J, with 5 bases between the two ends. DNA for the CDR3: TGTGCCAGCAGCTTCCTATATGAGCAGTTCTTC. Protein: CASSFLYEQFF.

The V gene is TRBV21-1, the J gene TRBJ2-7; TRBD2 is taken as the D call from the table, unchecked against the DNA. TRBV21-1 is a pseudogene locus. CDR3 size: 17 residues. As DNA, the CDR3 is TGTGCCAGCAGCAAACCTACTAGCGGGGCCTCCCCCTACGAGCAGTACTTC. It yields the protein CASSKPTSGASPYEQYF.

This clonotype was counted many times. The chain has TRBV4-2 and TRBJ2-7; D unresolved. CDR1 LGHNA and CDR2 YNFKEQ come from the germline V gene. V was shortened by 0 bases and J by 7 bases, with 13 bases between the two germline ends. CDR3 length: 14 amino acids. The CDR3 DNA reads as TGTGCCAGCAGCCAAGATCGTGCTCCCCAGGAGCAGTACTTC. As protein: CASSQDRAPQEQYF.

This clonotype was seen many times. This chain links TRBV16 with TRBJ2-3, with no clear D. Germline CDR1 is KGHSY and CDR2 is FQNENV. The CDR3 contains 13 residues. The germline V and J ends were trimmed by 7 bases and 4 bases, with 12 bases remaining between them. CDR3 in amino acids: CASMSANSDTQYF. The CDR3 nucleotides read TGTGCCAGCATGAGCGCGAACTCAGATACGCAGTATTTT.

This clonotype has just a few counts. The CDR3 is CASSQTSGANTGELFF. CDR3 nucleotide sequence: TGTGCCAGCAGCCAGACTAGCGGGGCGAACACCGGGGAGCTGTTTTTT. V gene TRBV7-9 combines with J gene TRBJ2-2, with 11 bases lining up with TRBD2. Germline CDR1 and CDR2: SEHNR and FQNEAQ (reference sequence). There are 16 residues in the CDR3. Germline trimming cut 5 bases from V and 0 bases from J; bases unmatched to any gene: 2.

The V and J genes are TRBV12-3 or TRBV12-4 and TRBJ2-1; 12 bases map to TRBD1. V gave up 6 bases and J gave up 2 bases; unmatched junction bases: 17. The CDR3 loop spans 20 amino acids. The CDR3 spells CASSRPGQGASNQAYNEQFF. CDR3 DNA sequence: TGTGCCAGCAGCCGCCCGGGACAGGGGGCCTCTAATCAGGCCTACAATGAGCAGTTCTTC.

This clonotype was counted at least ten times. CDR3 bases: TGTGCCAGCAGCTTGGAGGTCAGCGGGGAGCTGTTTTTT. Amino acids: CASSLEVSGELFF. The J gene is TRBJ2-2, the V gene TRBV5-6; unclear D gene. The V end lost 0 bases, the J end lost 7 bases, and 7 bases lay between the germline ends. The length of the CDR3 is 13 residues. Germline assignment: CDR1 SGHDT and CDR2 YYEEEE.

Many counts were recorded for this clonotype. At one end, the junction sequence differs from germline, possibly due to a read error. The V gene is TRBV5-3, the J gene TRBJ1-6, with unresolved D. TRBV5-3 is placed among ORFs of uncertain function. The CDR3 runs to 12 residues. This CDR3 is CASSLDNSPLHF. CDR3 nucleotides: TGTGCCAGCAGCTTGGATAATTCACCCCTCCACTTT.

The CDR3: CASSQELTITSTDTQYF. CDR3 DNA sequence: TGCGCCAGCAGCCAGGAGCTAACAATAACTAGCACAGATACGCAGTATTTT. This sequence joins TRBV4-3 and TRBJ2-3; D unclear. The germline CDR1 and CDR2 sequences are LGHNA and YSLEER. The CDR3 spans 17 residues. Trimming took off 3 bases at V and 0 bases at J, with 16 bases between the two ends.

Comments on this clonotype: Compared with germline, one end of the junction differs, possibly owing to a read error. The rearrangement uses TRBV20-1 and TRBJ2-5, with 10 bases lining up with TRBD1. The CDR3 has 16 residues. In germline, CDR1 is DFQATT, CDR2 SNEGSKA (reference sequence). The DNA for the CDR3 is TGCAGTGTTAGAGACTTGGACAGGGGGTACCAAGAGACCCAGTACTTC. It encodes CSVRDLDRGYQETQYF.

This clonotype was detected many times. The chain joins TRBV28 to TRBJ2-7; TRBD1 agrees at 9 bases. From germline, CDR1 is MDHEN and CDR2 SYDVKM. This CDR3 spans 15 amino acids. V shed 10 bases, J shed 0 bases, and the junction held 10 bases outside the gene matches. For the CDR3, the DNA is TGTGCCACAAGTCTGGGACAGGGCCTCTCCTACGAGCAGTACTTC. It is translated as CATSLGQGLSYEQYF.